The clone carrying this TCR beta chain has a count of ten or more. The antigen remains undetermined. These data belong to a study of identical twins. General study results and limits: Abundant beta clonotypes from cord blood bore fewer insertions; memory repertoires lacked this pattern. Modelling underestimated the level of out-of-frame TCR alpha sharing observed in monozygotic twins.

This CDR3 has 14 amino acids. Germline V gives CDR1 SGHRS, CDR2 YFSETQ. Trimming removed 0 bases from V and 6 bases from J, with 12 bases in between. TCRdb re-called the 5' RACE reads through MiXCR, storing one row per CDR3 protein. The sample lists around 470,000 distinct CDR3 sequences, 14% occurring once. Separately, the same data were catalogued under a study of yellow fever vaccine responses in identical twins.

The sequencing input was CD4+ T cells sorted from blood. The J gene is TRBJ1-2, the V gene TRBV5-1; possibly TRBD1 for D (5 bases). The TCR sequence derives from a young woman in good health. CDR3 loop: CASSLAGRGHGYTF. The CDR3 nucleotides are TGCGCCAGCAGCTTGGCCGGGAGGGGCCATGGCTACACCTTC. Filled out from reference TRBV5-1 and TRBJ1-2, the complete variable domain reads KAGVTQTPRYLIKTRGQQVTLSCSPISGHRSVSWYQQTPGQGLQFLFEYFSETQRNKGNFPGRFSGRQFSNSRSEMNVSTLELGDSALYLCASSLAGRGHGYTFGSGTRLTVV.